The rows below give T cell receptor beta chains drawn from one sample of a study of cytomegalovirus exposure and HLA in healthy donors. The table came from immunoSEQ multiplex PCR; TCRdb's copy has only in-frame clones and leaves some out. The data show 150,000 to 200,000 clones, with roughly 76% seen just once and over 1.2% held by the top ten. The material sequenced was PBMCs. These receptors were taken from a man between 60 and 75 years old in good health and CMV-seronegative. CDR3s include the opening cysteine and the closing phenylalanine or tryptophan. Each record gives: clone size, J gene, D gene, V gene, CDR3 length, CDR3 DNA, CDR3 protein. A D gene is named only where the DNA matches it firmly. Some rows have no size entry. The others give once, few or many, or a class for an expanded clone.

- TRBJ2-1 - TRBV6-5 14 TGTGCCAGCAGTTCAACGAGTTTCCGGGGTGAGCAGTTCTTC CASSSTSFRGEQFF
- TRBJ2-1 TRBD1 TRBV7-2 15 TGTGCCAGCAGCGTGGACAGGGGGTCCTACAATGAGCAGTTCTTC CASSVDRGSYNEQFF
- TRBJ1-5 - TRBV6-1 16 TGTGCCAGCAGTGAAGGAGGGCAGTGGAAAAATCAGCCCCAGCATTTT CASSEGGQWKNQPQHF
once TRBJ2-1 - TRBV4-3 16 TGCGCCAGCAGCCAAGCGGACAGACTAACCTACAATGAGCAGTTCTTC CASSQADRLTYNEQFF
- TRBJ2-5 - TRBV4-3 16 TGCGCCAGCAGCCAAGATGGGGCGGGATCGAGGAAGACCCAGTACTTC CASSQDGAGSRKTQYF
- TRBJ1-5 - TRBV7-2 17 TGTGCCAGCAGCTTAGCTGGCAGGGTCAATAGCAATCAGCCCCAGCATTTT CASSLAGRVNSNQPQHF
- TRBJ1-2 - TRBV10-3 13 TGTGCCATCAGTAAGGGGAGGGACTATGGCTACACCTTC CAISKGRDYGYTF
- TRBJ2-1 TRBD2 TRBV27 17 TGTGCCAGCAGTTACCCATCCAGCGGGAGGGCCGAGGGGGAGCAGTTCTTC CASSYPSSGRAEGEQFF
- TRBJ2-7 - TRBV28 16 TGTGCCAGCAGTTCCGCCTCCGCACAAACCTCCTACGAGCAGTACTTC CASSSASAQTSYEQYF
- TRBJ1-5 - TRBV28 11 TGTGCCAGCAGTTTCGGGGTGCCCCAGCATTTT CASSFGVPQHF
- TRBJ1-1 - TRBV29-1 13 TGCAGCGTATTCAGGGAAGTGGGGACTGAAGCTTTCTTT CSVFREVGTEAFF
- TRBJ2-2 - TRBV6-6 14 TGTGCCAGCACCTTTGGAGTGAGCGCCGGGGAGCTGTTTTTT CASTFGVSAGELFF
- TRBJ1-2 - TRBV6-4 15 TGTGCCAGCAGCGACTCGTCCCAGGGTGACTATGGCTACACCTTC CASSDSSQGDYGYTF
- TRBJ1-3 - TRBV7-8 14 TGTGCCAGCAGCTTAGAGGCGGCCGGAGACACCATATATTTT CASSLEAAGDTIYF
once TRBJ1-2 TRBD1 TRBV6-6 15 TGTGCCAGCGGGACTCCGGGACAGGGGGCAGTTGGCTACACCTTC CASGTPGQGAVGYTF
- TRBJ1-4 TRBD1 TRBV4-2 16 TGTGCCAGCAGCCCCAGACAGGGGGCAACTAATGAAAAACTGTTTTTT CASSPRQGATNEKLFF
- TRBJ2-5 TRBD2 TRBV5-1 18 TGCGCCAGCAGCTTGGTGGCTAGCGGCATCTCCATGCTGGAGACCCAGTACTTC CASSLVASGISMLETQYF
- TRBJ1-5 - TRBV19 16 TGTGGAGTAGTGGACAGTATATTTTATACTAATCAGCCCCAGCATTTT CGVVDSIFYTNQPQHF
- TRBJ1-3 TRBD1 TRBV28 13 TGTGCCGTATCGACAGGGTCAGGAAACACCATATATTTT CAVSTGSGNTIYF
- TRBJ2-3 TRBD2 TRBV2 13 TGTGCCAGAGAGCGGGGGGCGGGGGATACGCAGTATTTT CARERGAGDTQYF
- TRBJ1-4 - TRBV30 13 TGTGCCTGGAGTTCCGGGGTAAATGAAAAACTGTTTTTT CAWSSGVNEKLFF
- TRBJ2-7 TRBD2 TRBV6-5 14 TGTGCCAGCAGCAAGGGGACTAGCGGTGTAGAGCAGTACTTC CASSKGTSGVEQYF
- TRBJ2-1 - TRBV7-2 14 TGTGCCAGCAGCTTAGTTGGACTATCGAATGAGCAGTTCTTC CASSLVGLSNEQFF
- TRBJ2-7 TRBD2 TRBV18 18 TGTGCCAGCTCACCAGGGGGGCGGACTAGCGGGAGGTCATACGAGCAGTACTTC CASSPGGRTSGRSYEQYF
- TRBJ2-4 TRBD2 TRBV15 16 TGTGCCACCAGCAGATCGGGAGCGGGAGGGAGGAACATTCAGTACTTC CATSRSGAGGRNIQYF
- TRBJ2-5 - TRBV7-2 12 TGTGCCAGCAGCTTAGGGAGCGAGACCCAGTACTTC CASSLGSETQYF
- TRBJ2-1 TRBD1 TRBV15 13 TGTGCCACCAGCACCTATCGACAGGGAATACGGTTCTTC CATSTYRQGIRFF
- TRBJ1-2 TRBD1 TRBV30 13 TGTGCCTGGAACACAGGGGGGGACTATGGCTACACCTTC CAWNTGGDYGYTF
- TRBJ1-1 - TRBV30 13 TGTGCCTGGGACCAGCGCATGAACACTGAAGCTTTCTTT CAWDQRMNTEAFF
- TRBJ2-7 TRBD1 TRBV30 13 TGTGCCTGCACCGGGACAGGGTTTGCCGAGCAGTACTTC CACTGTGFAEQYF
- TRBJ1-1 - TRBV7-9 15 TGTGCCAGCAGCTTACTTAGGCGGGGGGGGACTGAAGCCTTCTTT CASSLLRRGGTEAFF
- TRBJ1-2 TRBD1 TRBV28 13 TGTGCCACGTTGACAGGGGGCGCGGGTGGCTACACCTTC CATLTGGAGGYTF
- TRBJ1-1 - TRBV6-5 12 TGTGCCAGCAGACTACGAGGGACTGAAGCTTTCTTT CASRLRGTEAFF
- TRBJ2-7 TRBD2 TRBV5-4 15 TGTGCCAGCAGCTTGTCTAGCGGGAGTCTTTACGAGCAGTACTTC CASSLSSGSLYEQYF
- TRBJ2-1 TRBD1 TRBV5-1 17 TGCGCCAGCAGCGGGACAGGAATTATGGTCTCCTACAATGAGCAGTTCTTC CASSGTGIMVSYNEQFF
- TRBJ1-2 - TRBV21-1 14 TGTGCCAGCAGCACCGGGACAGGGGTTTATGGCTACACCTTC CASSTGTGVYGYTF
- TRBJ2-5 - TRBV18 13 TGTGCCAGCTCACGACAGGTTCAAGAGACCCAGTACTTC CASSRQVQETQYF
- TRBJ1-1 TRBD1 TRBV11-1 17 TGTGCCAGCAGCTTAATACAGGGGGCCGATTTGGACACTGAAGCTTTCTTT CASSLIQGADLDTEAFF
- TRBJ2-3 - TRBV27 15 TGTGCCAGCAGTTTTGCGAACCCTAGCACAGATACGCAGTATTTT CASSFANPSTDTQYF
- TRBJ1-2 TRBD1 TRBV2 14 TGTGCCAGCCGGGGACAGACTACTAACTATGGCTACACCTTC CASRGQTTNYGYTF
few TRBJ2-5 TRBD2 TRBV9 15 TGTGCCAGCAGCGATAGCGGGGGGGCCTTTGAGACCCAGTACTTC CASSDSGGAFETQYF
- TRBJ1-5 - TRBV29-1 13 TGCAGCGCAAGGACTGATAGCAATCAGCCCCAGCATTTT CSARTDSNQPQHF
- TRBJ1-1 - TRBV28 15 TGTGCCAGCAGAACAAACAGGGAATTGAACACTGAAGCTTTCTTT CASRTNRELNTEAFF
- TRBJ2-7 - TRBV7-9 11 TGTGCCAGCAGCCCTAGTATCGGGCAGTACTTC CASSPSIGQYF
- TRBJ2-1 TRBD2 TRBV28 16 TGTGCCAGCAGCCCCCGGGGACTAGCGGGAGACAATGAGCAGTTCTTC CASSPRGLAGDNEQFF
- TRBJ2-1 - TRBV4-1 16 TGCGCCAGCAGCCAAGTCCCAGGGAACTCCTACAATGAGCAGTTCTTC CASSQVPGNSYNEQFF
- TRBJ1-1 - TRBV7-2 13 TGTGCCAGCAGGGGACACCTGAACACTGAAGCTTTCTTT CASRGHLNTEAFF
- TRBJ1-4 TRBD1 TRBV5-1 14 TGCGCCAGCAGGGGACAGATAGGGGGAGAAAAACTGTTTTTT CASRGQIGGEKLFF
- TRBJ1-4 TRBD1 TRBV5-1 15 TGCGCCAGCAGCGCGGGACAGGGGGCGGGTGAAAAACTGTTTTTT CASSAGQGAGEKLFF
- TRBJ1-2 - TRBV11-2 14 TGTGCCAGCAGCTTAGATCTGGTCAGCTATGGCTACACCTTC CASSLDLVSYGYTF
- TRBJ1-3 - TRBV28 17 TGTGCCAGCAGTCCGCCCCCAGGGATCGCGTTTGGAAACACCATATATTTT CASSPPPGIAFGNTIYF
- TRBJ1-1 - TRBV30 15 TGTGCCTGGAGAGGGGGGGAGGGGTTCAACACTGAAGCTTTCTTT CAWRGGEGFNTEAFF
- TRBJ2-1 TRBD1 TRBV29-1 13 TGCAGCGCCCCCTCAGGGGGCCAGGATGAGCAGTTCTTC CSAPSGGQDEQFF
- TRBJ2-3 TRBD2 TRBV18 14 TGTGCCAGCTCACCACGGGCAGGGAGGGACACGCAGTATTTT CASSPRAGRDTQYF
- TRBJ2-3 TRBD2 TRBV4-3 16 TGCGCCAGCAGCCAGACGACTAGCGGGGGCTCAGATACGCAGTATTTT CASSQTTSGGSDTQYF